The clone carrying this T cell receptor (beta chain) has just a few counts. The target antigen is unknown. One end of the junction varies from germline; a read error may be responsible. The entry originates in a study of cytomegalovirus exposure and HLA in healthy donors. Study findings and constraints: In a later analysis, TCR beta V- and J-gene trimming was associated with a missense DCLRE1C variant. Within the data, a cluster of highly shared sequence variants was likely a sequencing artifact.

Germline CDR1 and CDR2: MNHNY and SVGAGI (reference sequence). This CDR3 spans 15 amino acids. The PCR was carried out with 60 Vbeta primers and 13 Jbeta primers. Only in-frame clones appear in the TCRdb table, and some are missing; sequencing was by immunoSEQ multiplex PCR. The sample shows approximately 140,000 clones, roughly 72% of them seen only once. Sequences were obtained from PBMCs. The rearrangement uses TRBV6-6 and TRBJ1-1, with a tentative D call TRBD1 (6 bases). This sequence originates from a woman aged 45-59 years in good health and CMV-seronegative. The DNA of the CDR3 is TGTGCCAGCAGTTACTTGGACAGATTGAACGCTGAAGCTTTCTTT. Translating it yields CASSYLDRLNAEAFF.